What follows are 8 T cell receptor beta chains derived from one specimen sequenced in a study of T-cell reconstitution after alpha-beta-depleted transplantation in children. During its preparation, the TCRbeta library received unique molecular identifiers. In TCRdb, the PCR reads were re-called with MiXCR into one record per CDR3 protein. The sample lists 440,000 or so distinct CDR3 sequences, approximately 41% occurring once. This material consisted of PBMCs, taken before TCRalphabeta/CD19-depleted stem cell transplant. All receptors derive from a girl aged 2 to 9 with aplastic anemia, due to receive a stem cell transplant.

This clonotype appeared a single time. The chain uses TRBV5-1 and TRBJ2-7; weak D call: TRBD2 (6 bases). From germline, CDR1 is SGHRS and CDR2 YFSETQ. The length of the CDR3 is 13 residues. Trimming took 10 bases from V and 4 from J, leaving 18 bases between them. CDR3 in DNA: TGCGCCTGCGGCCGGGACTTCTCATACGAGCAGTACTTC. Translating it yields CACGRDFSYEQYF. Variable domain in full (rest from reference TRBV5-1 and TRBJ2-7): KAGVTQTPRYLIKTRGQQVTLSCSPISGHRSVSWYQQTPGQGLQFLFEYFSETQRNKGNFPGRFSGRQFSNSRSEMNVSTLELGDSALYLCACGRDFSYEQYFGPGTRLTVT.

In its sample, this clonotype was seen once. The rearrangement links TRBV7-2 to TRBJ2-1, with 7 positions matching TRBD2. The trim removed 7 bases at V and 7 bases at J, leaving 7 bases unmatched. Germline V gene sequence: CDR1 SGHTA, CDR2 FQGNSA. The CDR3 contains 13 residues. CDR3 residues: CASKVGGGNEQFF. CDR3 coding DNA: TGTGCCAGCAAGGTTGGGGGGGGAAATGAGCAGTTCTTC.

The genes are TRBV27 and TRBJ1-2; TRBD1 is a possible D gene (5 bases). CDR3 size: 13 residues. Trimming removed 2 bases at V and 8 bases at J, with 12 bases between. Germline lookup yields CDR1 MNHEY and CDR2 SMNVEV (reference sequence). CDR3 DNA sequence: TGTGCCAGCAGTTTAGTTCAGGGAGGAGGCTACACCTTC. Protein: CASSLVQGGGYTF.

This rearrangement joins TRBV5-1 to TRBJ2-5, with TRBD1 identical over 11 bases. This CDR3 has 16 amino acids. V shed 1 base, J shed 4 bases, and the junction held 6 bases outside the gene matches. Looked up from germline, CDR1 is SGHRS and CDR2 is YFSETQ. The CDR3 sequence is CASSLRTGGIGETQYF. The CDR3 bases are TGCGCCAGCAGCTTGAGGACAGGGGGCATTGGAGAGACCCAGTACTTC.

This clonotype was found once. The chain couples TRBV20-1 to TRBJ1-5; the D is unclear. The germline V gene encodes CDR1 DFQATT and CDR2 SNEGSKA (reference sequence). Trimming took 0 bases from V and 3 from J, leaving 12 bases between them. The CDR3 is made up of 15 amino acids. CDR3 in DNA: TGCAGTGCTAGAGATCTAAACAGCAACAATCAGCCCCAGCATTTT. It yields the protein CSARDLNSNNQPQHF.

V usage is TRBV6-1 and J usage is TRBJ1-2; 7 nucleotides match TRBD1. The CDR3 is 15 residues long. CDR1 is MNHNS, CDR2 SASEGT, per germline. V shed 8 bases, J shed 4 bases, and the junction held 13 bases outside the gene matches. In nucleotides, the CDR3 is TGTGCCAGCCGAGGGACAGACCCACTTTCCTATGGCTACACCTTC. Encoded protein: CASRGTDPLSYGYTF.

This clonotype turned up a few times. The chain combines TRBV28 with TRBJ2-1, with a weak D call TRBD1 (6 bases). The V gene's germline CDR1 is MDHEN and CDR2 SYDVKM. V lost 5 bases to trimming and J lost 7 bases, with 9 bases between them. This CDR3 region has 12 residues. The CDR3 bases are TGTGCCAGCAGTACACAGGGAAATGAGCAGTTCTTC. Translating it yields CASSTQGNEQFF. Full variable domain (missing parts from reference TRBV28 and TRBJ2-1): DVKVTQSSRYLVKRTGEKVFLECVQDMDHENMFWYRQDPGLGLRLIYFSYDVKMKEKGDIPEGYSVSREKKERFSLILESASTNQTSMYLCASSTQGNEQFFGPGTRLTVL.

The chain has TRBV6-1 and TRBJ1-6; D is perhaps TRBD1 (6 bases). Germline CDR1 MNHNS, CDR2 SASEGT. Trimming removed 6 bases from V and 7 bases from J, with 19 bases in between. The CDR3 has 16 residues. CDR3 loop: CASSTRSGQNNSPLHF. The CDR3 bases are TGTGCCAGCAGCACCAGGAGTGGACAGAACAATTCACCCCTCCACTTT.